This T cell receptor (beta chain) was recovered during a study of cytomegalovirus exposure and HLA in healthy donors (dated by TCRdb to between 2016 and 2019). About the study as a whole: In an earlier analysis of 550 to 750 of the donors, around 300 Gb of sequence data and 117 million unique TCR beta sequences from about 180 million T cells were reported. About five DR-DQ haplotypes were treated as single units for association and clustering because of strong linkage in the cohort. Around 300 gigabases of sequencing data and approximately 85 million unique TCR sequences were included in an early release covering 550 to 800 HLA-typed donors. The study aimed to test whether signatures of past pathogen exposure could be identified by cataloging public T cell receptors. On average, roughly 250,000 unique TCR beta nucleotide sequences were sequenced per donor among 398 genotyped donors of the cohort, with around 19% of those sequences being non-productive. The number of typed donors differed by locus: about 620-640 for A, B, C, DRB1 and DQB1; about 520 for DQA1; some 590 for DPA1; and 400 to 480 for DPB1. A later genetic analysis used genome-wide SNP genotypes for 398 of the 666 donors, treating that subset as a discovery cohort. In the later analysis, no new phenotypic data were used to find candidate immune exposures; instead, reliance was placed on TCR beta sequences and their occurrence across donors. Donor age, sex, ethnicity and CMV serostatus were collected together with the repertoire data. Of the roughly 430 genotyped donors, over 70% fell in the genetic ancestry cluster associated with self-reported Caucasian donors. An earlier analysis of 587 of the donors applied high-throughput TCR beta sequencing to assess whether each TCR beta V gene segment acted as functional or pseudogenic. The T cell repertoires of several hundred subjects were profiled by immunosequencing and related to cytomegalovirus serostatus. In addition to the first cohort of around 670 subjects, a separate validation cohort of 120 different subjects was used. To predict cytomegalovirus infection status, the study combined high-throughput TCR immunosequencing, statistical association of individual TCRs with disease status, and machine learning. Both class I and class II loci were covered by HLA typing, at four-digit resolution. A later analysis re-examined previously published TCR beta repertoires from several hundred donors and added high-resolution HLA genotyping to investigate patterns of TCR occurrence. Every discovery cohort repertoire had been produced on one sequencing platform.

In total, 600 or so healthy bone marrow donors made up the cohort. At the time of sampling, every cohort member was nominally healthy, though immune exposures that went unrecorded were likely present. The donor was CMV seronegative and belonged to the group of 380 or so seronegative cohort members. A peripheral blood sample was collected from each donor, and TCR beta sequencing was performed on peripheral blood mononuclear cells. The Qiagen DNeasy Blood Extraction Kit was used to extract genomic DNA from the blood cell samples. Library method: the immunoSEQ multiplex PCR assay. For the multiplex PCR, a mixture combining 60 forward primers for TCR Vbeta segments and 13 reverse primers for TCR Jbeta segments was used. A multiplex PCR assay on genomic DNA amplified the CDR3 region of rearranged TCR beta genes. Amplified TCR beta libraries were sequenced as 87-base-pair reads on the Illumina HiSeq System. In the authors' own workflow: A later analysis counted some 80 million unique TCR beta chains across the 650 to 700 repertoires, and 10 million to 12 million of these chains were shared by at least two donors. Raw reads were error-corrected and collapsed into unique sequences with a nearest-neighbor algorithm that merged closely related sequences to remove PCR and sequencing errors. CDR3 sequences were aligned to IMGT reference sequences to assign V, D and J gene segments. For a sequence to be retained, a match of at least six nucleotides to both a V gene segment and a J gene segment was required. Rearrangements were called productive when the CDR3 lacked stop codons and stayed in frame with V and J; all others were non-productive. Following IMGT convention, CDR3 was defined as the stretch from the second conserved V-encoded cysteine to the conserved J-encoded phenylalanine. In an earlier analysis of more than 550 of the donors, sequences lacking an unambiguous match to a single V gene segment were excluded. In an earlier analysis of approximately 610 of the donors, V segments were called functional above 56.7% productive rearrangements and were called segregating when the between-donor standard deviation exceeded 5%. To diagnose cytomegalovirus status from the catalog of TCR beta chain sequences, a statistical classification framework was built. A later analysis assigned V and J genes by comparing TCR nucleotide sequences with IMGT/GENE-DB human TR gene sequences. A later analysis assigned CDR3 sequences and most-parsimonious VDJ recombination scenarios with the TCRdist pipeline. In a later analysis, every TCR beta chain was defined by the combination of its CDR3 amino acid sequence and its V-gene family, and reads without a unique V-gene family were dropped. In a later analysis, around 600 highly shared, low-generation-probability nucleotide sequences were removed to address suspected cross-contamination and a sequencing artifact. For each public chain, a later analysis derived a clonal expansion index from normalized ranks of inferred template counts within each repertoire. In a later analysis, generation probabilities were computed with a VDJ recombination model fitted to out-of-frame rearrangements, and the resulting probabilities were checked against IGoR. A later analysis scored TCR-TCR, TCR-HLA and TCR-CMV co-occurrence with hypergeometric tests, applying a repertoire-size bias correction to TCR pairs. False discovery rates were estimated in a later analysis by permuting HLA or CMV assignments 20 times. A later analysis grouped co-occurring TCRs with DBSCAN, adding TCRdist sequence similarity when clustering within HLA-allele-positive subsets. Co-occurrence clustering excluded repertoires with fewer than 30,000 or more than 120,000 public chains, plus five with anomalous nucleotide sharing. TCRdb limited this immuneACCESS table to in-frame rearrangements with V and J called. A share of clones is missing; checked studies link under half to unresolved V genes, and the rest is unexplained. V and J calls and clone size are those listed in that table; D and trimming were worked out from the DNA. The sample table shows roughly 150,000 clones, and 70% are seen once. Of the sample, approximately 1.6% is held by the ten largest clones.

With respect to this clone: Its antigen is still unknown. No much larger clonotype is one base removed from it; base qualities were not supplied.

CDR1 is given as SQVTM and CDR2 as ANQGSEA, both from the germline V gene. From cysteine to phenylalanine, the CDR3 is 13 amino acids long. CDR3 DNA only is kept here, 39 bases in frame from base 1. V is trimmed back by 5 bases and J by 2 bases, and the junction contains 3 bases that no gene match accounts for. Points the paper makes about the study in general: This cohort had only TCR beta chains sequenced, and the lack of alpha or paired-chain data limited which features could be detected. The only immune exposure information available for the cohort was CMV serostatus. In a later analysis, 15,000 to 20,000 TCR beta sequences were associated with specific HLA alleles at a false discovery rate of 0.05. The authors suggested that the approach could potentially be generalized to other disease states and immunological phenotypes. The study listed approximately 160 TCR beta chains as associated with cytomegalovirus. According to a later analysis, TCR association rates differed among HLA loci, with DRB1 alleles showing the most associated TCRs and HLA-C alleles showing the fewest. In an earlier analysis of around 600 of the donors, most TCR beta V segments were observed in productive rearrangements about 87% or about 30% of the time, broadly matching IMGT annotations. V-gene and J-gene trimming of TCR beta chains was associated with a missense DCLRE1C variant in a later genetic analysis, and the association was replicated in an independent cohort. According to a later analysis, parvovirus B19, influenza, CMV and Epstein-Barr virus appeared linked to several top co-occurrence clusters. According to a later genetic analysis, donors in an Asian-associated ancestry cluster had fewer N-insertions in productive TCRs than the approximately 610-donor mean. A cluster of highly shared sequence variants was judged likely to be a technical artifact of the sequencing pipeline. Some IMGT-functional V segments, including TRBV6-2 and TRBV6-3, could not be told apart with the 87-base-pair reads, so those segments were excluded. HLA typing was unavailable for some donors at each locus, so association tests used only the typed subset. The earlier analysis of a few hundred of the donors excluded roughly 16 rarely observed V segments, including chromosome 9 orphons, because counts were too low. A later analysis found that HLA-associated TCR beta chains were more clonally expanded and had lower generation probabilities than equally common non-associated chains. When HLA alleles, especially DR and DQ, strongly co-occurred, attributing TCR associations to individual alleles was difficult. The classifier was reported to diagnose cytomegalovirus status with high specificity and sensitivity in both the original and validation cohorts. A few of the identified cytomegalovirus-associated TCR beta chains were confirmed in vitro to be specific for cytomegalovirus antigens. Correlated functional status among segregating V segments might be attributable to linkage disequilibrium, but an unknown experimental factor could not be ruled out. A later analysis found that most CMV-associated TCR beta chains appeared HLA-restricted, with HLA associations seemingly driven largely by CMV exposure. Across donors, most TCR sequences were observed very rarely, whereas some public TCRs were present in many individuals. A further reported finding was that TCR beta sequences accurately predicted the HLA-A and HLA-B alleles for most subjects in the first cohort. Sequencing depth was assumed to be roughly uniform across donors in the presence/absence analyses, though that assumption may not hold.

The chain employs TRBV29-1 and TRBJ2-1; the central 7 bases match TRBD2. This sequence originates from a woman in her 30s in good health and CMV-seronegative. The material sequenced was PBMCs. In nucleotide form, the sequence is TGCAGCGTTTCAGCGGGAACCTACAATGAGCAGTTCTTC. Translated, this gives CSVSAGTYNEQFF.